The rows below give T cell receptor beta chains drawn from one sample of a study of blood T cell repertoires in COVID-19. Using immunoSEQ multiplex PCR, the repertoire was profiled, and TCRdb retains in-frame clones only, with some absent. In the table there are just over 150,000 clones, roughly nine tenths of which are singletons. Sequencing was done on a sample of peripheral blood. The source of these receptors is a woman aged 70 to 79 with acute or convalescent COVID-19. CDR3s include the opening cysteine and the closing phenylalanine or tryptophan. A D gene is named only where the DNA matches it firmly. For some rows the clone size is stated as once, few or many, or as a class when expanded; others skip it.

len | abundance | j_gene | v_gene | d_gene | CDR3aa | CDR3nt
14 | once | TRBJ1-5 | TRBV10-3 | NA | CAISESQRAQPQHF | TGTGCCATCAGTGAGTCTCAGCGGGCTCAGCCCCAGCATTTT
13 | once | TRBJ2-3 | TRBV7-9 | TRBD1 | CASNDRGPDTQYF | TGTGCCAGCAATGACAGGGGGCCCGATACGCAGTATTTT
17 | NA | TRBJ1-5 | TRBV21-1 | NA | CASTLLGQDYSNQPQHF | TGTGCCAGCACCCTACTAGGCCAAGACTATAGCAATCAGCCCCAGCATTTT
16 | NA | TRBJ1-6 | TRBV19 | NA | CASSNGQGRYNSPLHF | TGTGCCAGTAGTAATGGGCAGGGGCGTTATAATTCACCCCTCCACTTT
14 | NA | TRBJ1-3 | TRBV2 | NA | CASRGDSSGNTIYF | TGTGCCAGCAGGGGTGACAGCTCTGGAAACACCATATATTTT
17 | NA | TRBJ1-4 | TRBV5-1 | NA | CASSFSTGPATNEKLFF | TGCGCCAGCAGCTTCTCGACAGGCCCTGCAACTAATGAAAAACTGTTTTTT
16 | NA | TRBJ2-7 | TRBV6-2/TRBV6-3 | NA | CASSYSKAGPAYEQYF | TGTGCCAGCAGTTACTCGAAGGCGGGGCCGGCCTACGAGCAGTACTTC
14 | NA | TRBJ1-5 | TRBV3-1/TRBV3-2 | NA | CASSQDTGTQPQHF | TGTGCCAGCAGCCAAGATACAGGGACACAGCCCCAGCATTTT
15 | NA | TRBJ2-5 | TRBV2 | TRBD2 | CASSAIAGGGETQYF | TGTGCCAGCAGCGCGATAGCGGGGGGTGGGGAGACCCAGTACTTC
17 | NA | TRBJ1-1 | TRBV29-1 | TRBD1 | CSARPGQGLWGNTEAFF | TGCAGCGCCCGCCCGGGACAGGGCCTGTGGGGGAACACTGAAGCTTTCTTT
14 | NA | TRBJ2-2 | TRBV6-5 | NA | CASTRTGNTGELFF | TGTGCCAGCACTAGGACGGGAAACACCGGGGAGCTGTTTTTT
15 | NA | TRBJ2-3 | TRBV7-3 | TRBD2 | CASSLLAGGSDTQYF | TGTGCCAGCAGCTTACTAGCGGGGGGGTCTGATACGCAGTATTTT
12 | NA | TRBJ1-1 | TRBV12-3/TRBV12-4 | NA | CASSFEGGAAFF | TGTGCCAGCAGTTTTGAGGGAGGGGCAGCTTTCTTT
15 | NA | TRBJ2-3 | TRBV9 | TRBD1 | CASSLSTGGTDTQYF | TGTGCCAGCAGCCTAAGTACAGGGGGCACAGATACGCAGTATTTT
15 | NA | TRBJ1-1 | TRBV19 | TRBD1 | CASKSDRAYNTEAFF | TGTGCCAGTAAGTCCGACAGGGCCTATAACACTGAAGCTTTCTTT
15 | NA | TRBJ1-2 | TRBV25-1 | NA | CASSAPGAANYGYTF | TGTGCCAGCAGTGCCCCAGGGGCAGCTAACTATGGCTACACCTTC
17 | NA | TRBJ1-1 | TRBV7-2 | TRBD1 | CASSVTGTGYMNTEAFF | TGTGCCAGCAGCGTTACCGGGACAGGATACATGAACACTGAAGCTTTCTTT
14 | few | TRBJ1-2 | TRBV9 | TRBD1 | CASSLEGAQGGYTF | TGTGCCAGCAGCTTGGAGGGGGCGCAGGGCGGCTACACCTTC
14 | NA | TRBJ1-2 | TRBV7-8 | NA | CASSFRGVGDGYTF | TGTGCCAGCAGCTTCCGGGGGGTCGGAGATGGCTACACCTTC
14 | NA | TRBJ2-2 | TRBV5-1 | NA | CASREGAPPGELFF | TGCGCCAGCAGGGAGGGGGCGCCCCCCGGGGAGCTGTTTTTT
14 | NA | TRBJ1-1 | TRBV5-1 | NA | CASSLLQGGTEAFF | TGCGCCAGCAGTCTCCTCCAGGGAGGGACTGAAGCTTTCTTT
17 | once | TRBJ2-3 | TRBV7-2 | NA | CASSFQVSRGFTDTQYF | TGTGCCAGCAGCTTTCAGGTTTCGCGGGGCTTCACAGATACGCAGTATTTT
11 | NA | TRBJ1-2 | TRBV20-1 | NA | CSARVGAGYTF | TGCAGTGCTAGAGTAGGGGCTGGCTACACCTTC
18 | NA | TRBJ2-5 | TRBV6-4 | TRBD1 | CASSDSLMNRGSQETQYF | TGTGCCAGCAGTGACTCACTAATGAACAGGGGGAGCCAAGAGACCCAGTACTTC
14 | NA | TRBJ2-5 | TRBV7-2 | NA | CASSLGGFSETQYF | TGTGCCAGCAGCTTAGGAGGTTTTAGCGAGACCCAGTACTTC
16 | NA | TRBJ2-3 | TRBV19 | NA | CASSIGSGTSTDTQYF | TGTGCCAGTAGTATAGGGTCGGGAACTAGCACAGATACGCAGTATTTT
15 | NA | TRBJ1-1 | TRBV5-5 | TRBD1 | CASSFTGGEGTEAFF | TGTGCCAGCAGCTTTACAGGGGGCGAGGGCACTGAAGCTTTCTTT
16 | NA | TRBJ2-4 | TRBV18 | NA | CASSPMRAGAKNIQYF | TGTGCCAGCTCCCCCATGAGGGCCGGGGCCAAAAACATTCAGTACTTC
15 | NA | TRBJ2-7 | TRBV7-2 | TRBD1 | CASSFPGTGDYEQYF | TGTGCCAGCAGCTTCCCCGGGACAGGGGACTACGAGCAGTACTTC
16 | NA | TRBJ2-3 | TRBV7-9 | TRBD1 | CASSPGTGEDTDTQYF | TGTGCCAGCAGCCCAGGGACAGGGGAAGACACAGATACGCAGTATTTT
15 | NA | TRBJ1-5 | TRBV7-2 | NA | CASSSRAGSNQPQHF | TGTGCCAGCAGCTCCCGCGCCGGTAGCAATCAGCCCCAGCATTTT
15 | once | TRBJ1-2 | TRBV25-1 | NA | CASSDSPPGAYGYTF | TGTGCCAGCAGTGACTCTCCCCCAGGGGCCTATGGCTACACCTTC
15 | once | TRBJ1-4 | TRBV7-6 | NA | CASSTIIAGVEKLFF | TGTGCCAGCAGCACAATTATTGCAGGGGTGGAAAAACTGTTTTTT
15 | NA | TRBJ1-2 | TRBV2 | TRBD1 | CASSEESATGYGYTF | TGTGCCAGCAGTGAAGAATCCGCGACAGGGTACGGCTACACCTTC
13 | NA | TRBJ2-4 | TRBV28 | NA | CASSPPLQNIQYF | TGTGCCAGCAGTCCCCCCCTACAAAACATTCAGTACTTC
13 | NA | TRBJ1-1 | TRBV6-5 | TRBD1 | CASTRTGVTEAFF | TGTGCCAGCACTCGGACAGGGGTGACTGAAGCTTTCTTT
13 | few | TRBJ2-5 | TRBV18 | NA | CASGSRSQETQYF | TGTGCCAGCGGGTCCAGGTCCCAAGAGACCCAGTACTTC
15 | once | TRBJ1-2 | TRBV6-5 | TRBD1 | CASTWTGGELIGYTF | TGTGCCAGCACTTGGACAGGGGGCGAATTGATTGGCTACACCTTC
14 | NA | TRBJ2-5 | TRBV10-3 | NA | CAIRRGSGDETQYF | TGTGCCATCAGGAGAGGTAGCGGAGATGAGACCCAGTACTTC
15 | NA | TRBJ2-3 | TRBV28 | NA | CASSLRAGRTDTQYF | TGTGCCAGCAGTTTACGGGCAGGGAGGACAGATACGCAGTATTTT
14 | NA | TRBJ2-3 | TRBV5-1 | NA | CASSGRGGGDTQYF | TGCGCCAGCAGCGGTCGAGGTGGGGGGGATACGCAGTATTTT
15 | NA | TRBJ1-6 | TRBV5-4 | TRBD1 | CASSFTGQGYSPLHF | TGTGCCAGCAGCTTCACGGGACAGGGGTATTCACCCCTCCACTTT
16 | NA | TRBJ1-5 | TRBV4-3 | TRBD1 | CASSHGTGGSNQPQHF | TGCGCCAGCAGCCACGGGACAGGGGGTAGCAATCAGCCCCAGCATTTT
14 | NA | TRBJ2-7 | TRBV11-2 | TRBD2 | CASSRTSGDYEQYF | TGTGCCAGCAGCCGAACTAGCGGGGACTACGAGCAGTACTTC
14 | NA | TRBJ2-7 | TRBV2 | NA | CASSVGVRSYEQYF | TGTGCCAGCAGTGTAGGTGTCAGGTCCTACGAGCAGTACTTC
14 | NA | TRBJ1-6 | TRBV19 | TRBD1 | CASTRDRGYGTLHF | TGTGCCAGTACGCGGGACAGGGGGTACGGAACCCTCCACTTT
15 | NA | TRBJ2-7 | TRBV14 | TRBD2 | CASSREAGVSYEQYF | TGTGCCAGCAGCCGTGAGGCGGGGGTATCCTACGAGCAGTACTTC
13 | once | TRBJ1-1 | TRBV3-1/TRBV3-2 | NA | CASSQASSGGAFF | TGTGCCAGCAGCCAAGCCTCCAGTGGCGGAGCTTTCTTT
16 | NA | TRBJ2-1 | TRBV24-1 | TRBD2 | CATSDASGGAYNEQFF | TGTGCCACCAGTGACGCTAGCGGGGGGGCCTACAATGAGCAGTTCTTC
16 | NA | TRBJ2-1 | TRBV18 | NA | CASSPLSGLEGGEQFF | TGTGCCAGCTCACCACTGTCTGGACTTGAGGGAGGTGAGCAGTTCTTC
13 | NA | TRBJ1-2 | TRBV6-5 | TRBD1 | CASRPGQGFGYTF | TGTGCCAGCAGACCGGGACAGGGGTTTGGCTACACCTTC
13 | NA | TRBJ1-3 | TRBV19 | TRBD1 | CASNRQGGNTIYF | TGTGCCAGTAATCGACAGGGTGGAAACACCATATATTTT
17 | NA | TRBJ2-3 | TRBV5-1 | NA | CASKFTTSRGGTDTQYF | TGCGCCAGCAAGTTTACCACGAGCAGGGGAGGCACAGATACGCAGTATTTT
14 | NA | TRBJ1-4 | TRBV18 | NA | CASSPNRVEEKLFF | TGTGCCAGCTCACCGAACAGGGTAGAAGAAAAACTGTTTTTT
20 | NA | TRBJ2-2 | TRBV15 | TRBD2 | CATSREVGLAGPSNTGELFF | TGTGCCACCAGCAGAGAAGTAGGACTAGCGGGGCCCTCGAACACCGGGGAGCTGTTTTTT